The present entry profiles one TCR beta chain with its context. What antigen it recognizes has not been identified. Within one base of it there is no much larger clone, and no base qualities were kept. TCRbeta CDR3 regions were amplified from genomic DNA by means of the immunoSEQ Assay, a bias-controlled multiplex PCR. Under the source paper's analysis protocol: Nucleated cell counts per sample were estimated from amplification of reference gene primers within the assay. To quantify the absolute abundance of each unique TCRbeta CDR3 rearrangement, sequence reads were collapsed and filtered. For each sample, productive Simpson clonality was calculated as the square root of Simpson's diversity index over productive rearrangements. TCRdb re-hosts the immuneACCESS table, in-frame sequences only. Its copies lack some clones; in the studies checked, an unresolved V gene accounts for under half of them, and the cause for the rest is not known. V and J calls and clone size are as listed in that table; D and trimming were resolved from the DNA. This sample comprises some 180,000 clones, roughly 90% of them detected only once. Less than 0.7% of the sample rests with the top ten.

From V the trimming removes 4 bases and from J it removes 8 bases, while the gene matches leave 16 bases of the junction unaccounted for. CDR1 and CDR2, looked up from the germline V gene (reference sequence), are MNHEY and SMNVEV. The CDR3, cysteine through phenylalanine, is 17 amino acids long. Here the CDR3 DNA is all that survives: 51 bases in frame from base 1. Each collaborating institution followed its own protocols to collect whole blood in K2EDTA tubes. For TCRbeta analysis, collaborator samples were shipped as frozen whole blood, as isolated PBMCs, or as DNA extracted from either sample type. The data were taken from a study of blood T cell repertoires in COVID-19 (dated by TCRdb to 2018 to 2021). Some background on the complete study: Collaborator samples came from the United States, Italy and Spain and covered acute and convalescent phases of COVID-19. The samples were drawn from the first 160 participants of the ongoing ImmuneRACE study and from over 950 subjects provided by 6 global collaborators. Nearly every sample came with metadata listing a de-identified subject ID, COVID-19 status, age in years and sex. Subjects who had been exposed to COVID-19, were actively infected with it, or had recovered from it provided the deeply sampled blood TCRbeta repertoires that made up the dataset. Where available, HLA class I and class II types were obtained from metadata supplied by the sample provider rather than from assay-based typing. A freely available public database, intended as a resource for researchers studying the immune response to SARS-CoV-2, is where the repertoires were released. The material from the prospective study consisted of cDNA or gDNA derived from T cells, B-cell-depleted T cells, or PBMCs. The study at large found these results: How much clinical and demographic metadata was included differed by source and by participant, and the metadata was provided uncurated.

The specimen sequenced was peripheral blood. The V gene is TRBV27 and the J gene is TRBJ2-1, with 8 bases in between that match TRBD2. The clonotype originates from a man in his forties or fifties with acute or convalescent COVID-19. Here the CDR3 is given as CASSSSGTRKSIDEQFF. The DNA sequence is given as TGTGCCAGCAGTTCCTCCGGGACTAGAAAAAGTATCGATGAGCAGTTCTTC.